This TCR beta chain was found in a study of human T cells and chemical hapten exposure. This clonotype has just a few counts. What it binds is not known. The CDR3 is 15 amino acids. Trimming removed 0 bases from V and 4 bases from J; junction bases left unmatched: 4. In germline, CDR1 is LGHNA, CDR2 YNFKEQ. Study-level points and caveats: The study found that PT1 expanded TCR counts correlated positively with patch test score.

Noted time point: patch test 3, about 24 weeks after DPC sensitization. The treatment was: therapeutic diphenylcyclopropenone sensitization with weekly scalp DPC. Using its own MiXCR run on the RACE reads, TCRdb lists one record per CDR3 protein. Among 50,000 or so distinct CDR3 sequences, more than 9.5% were seen once, and the ten largest hold 15% to 20%. The source is a woman between 40 and 50 years old with alopecia areata. Some clones in this sample may be carry-over from other donors' samples. This sample comprised whole blood, obtained in connection with sensitization to the hapten diphenylcyclopropenone (DPC). The gene calls are TRBV4-2 and TRBJ1-1, with 8 bases matching TRBD1. The CDR3 DNA is TGTGCCAGCAGCCAAGAAGAACAGGGGGGCACTGAAGCTTTCTTT. Translating it yields CASSQEEQGGTEAFF.